This TCR beta chain was profiled in a study of shared clonotypes between healthy human individuals. Across the whole study: Per-donor plates numbered three CD4 naive, three CD4 memory, two CD8 naive and one CD8 memory. Broader study findings: The generation probabilities recorded for non-shared clonotypes fell below those of clonotypes shared by all four donors. Estimated richness values were generally larger in naive subsets than in memory subsets.

The data were produced by immunoSEQ multiplex PCR, yet TCRdb's version contains in-frame clones alone and is incomplete. The sample holds over 1.5 million clones, approximately 98% seen once. The CD4+ fraction was divided into a CD45RA+ naive subset and a CD45RA-negative memory subset. This CDR3 comprises 11 residues. With 4 bases removed from V and 3 bases from J, the gap between germline ends came to 7 bases. Germline V lookup: CDR1 SQVTM, CDR2 ANQGSEA. With regard to this clone: Its specificity is not known.

This chain connects TRBV29-1 to TRBJ2-7; D is unresolved. Sequenced: naive CD4+ T cells sorted from blood. The sample's subset: CD45RA+ positively selected. The TCR was taken from a man aged 30 to 45 in good health. The CDR3 sequence is CSVGAFYEQYF. Written as DNA, the CDR3 is TGCAGCGTTGGCGCCTTCTACGAGCAGTACTTC.